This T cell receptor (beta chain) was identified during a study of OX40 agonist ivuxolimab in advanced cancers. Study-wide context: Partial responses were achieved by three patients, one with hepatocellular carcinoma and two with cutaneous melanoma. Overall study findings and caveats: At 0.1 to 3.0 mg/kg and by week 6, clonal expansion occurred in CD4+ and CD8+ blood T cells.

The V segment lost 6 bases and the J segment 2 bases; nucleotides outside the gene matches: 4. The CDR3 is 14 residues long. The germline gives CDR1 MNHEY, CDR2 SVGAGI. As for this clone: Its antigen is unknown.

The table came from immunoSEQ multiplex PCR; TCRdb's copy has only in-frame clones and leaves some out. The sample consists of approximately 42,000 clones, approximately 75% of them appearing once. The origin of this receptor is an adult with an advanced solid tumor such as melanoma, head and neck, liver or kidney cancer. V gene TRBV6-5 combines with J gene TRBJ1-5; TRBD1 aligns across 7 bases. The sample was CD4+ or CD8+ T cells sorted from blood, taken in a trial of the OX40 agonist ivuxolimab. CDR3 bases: TGTGCCAGCAGAAGGACAGGACGCAATCAGCCCCAGCATTTT. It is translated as CASRRTGRNQPQHF.